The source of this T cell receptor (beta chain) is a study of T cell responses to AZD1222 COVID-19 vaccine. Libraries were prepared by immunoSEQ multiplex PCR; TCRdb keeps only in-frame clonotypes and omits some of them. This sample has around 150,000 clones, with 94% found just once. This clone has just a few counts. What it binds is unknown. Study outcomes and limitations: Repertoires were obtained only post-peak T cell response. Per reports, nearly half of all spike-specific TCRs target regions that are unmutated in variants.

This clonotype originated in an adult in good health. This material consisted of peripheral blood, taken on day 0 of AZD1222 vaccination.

CDR3 sequence: CSASTDLNPYGYTF. The DNA of the CDR3 is TGCAGTGCTAGTACGGACTTAAACCCTTATGGCTACACCTTC. This chain connects TRBV20-1 to TRBJ1-2; D gene uncertain. The CDR3 runs 14 residues. The V end lost 3 bases, the J end lost 5 bases, and 16 bases lay between the germline ends. Germline-derived CDR1 and CDR2 are DFQATT and SNEGSKA (reference sequence).